One T cell receptor beta chain is described in this entry. The PCR contained 60 Vbeta and 13 Jbeta primers. Generated by immunoSEQ multiplex PCR, the TCRdb table keeps only in-frame clones and is missing some. The data contain about 170,000 clones, more than 80% of them singletons. V was pared by 4 bases and J by 1 base, with 6 bases between. Germline CDR1 and CDR2: SGHKS and YYEKEE (reference sequence). This CDR3 is built from 13 residues. This entry is derived from a study of cytomegalovirus exposure and HLA in healthy donors. The J gene is TRBJ2-1, the V gene TRBV5-5; D gene unclear. The TCR originated in a woman under 30 in good health and CMV-seronegative. What was sequenced was PBMCs. CDR3 bases: TGTGCCAGCAGCCCACGGTCCTACAATGAGCAGTTCTTC. Its translation is CASSPRSYNEQFF.